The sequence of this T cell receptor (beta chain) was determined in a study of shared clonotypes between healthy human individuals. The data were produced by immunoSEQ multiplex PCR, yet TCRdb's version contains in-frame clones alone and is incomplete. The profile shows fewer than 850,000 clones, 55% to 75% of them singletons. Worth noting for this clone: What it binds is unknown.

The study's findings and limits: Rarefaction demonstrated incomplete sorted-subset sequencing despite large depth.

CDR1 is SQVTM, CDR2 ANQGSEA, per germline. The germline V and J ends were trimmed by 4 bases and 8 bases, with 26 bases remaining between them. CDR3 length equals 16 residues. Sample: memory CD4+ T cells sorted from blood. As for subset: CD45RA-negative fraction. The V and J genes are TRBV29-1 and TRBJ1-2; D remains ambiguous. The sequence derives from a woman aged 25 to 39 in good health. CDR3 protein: CSVGDPGEKSRRGYTF. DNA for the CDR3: TGCAGCGTTGGGGATCCAGGCGAAAAATCACGGAGAGGCTACACCTTC.